A single T cell receptor (beta chain) is shown here with its context. The source of the sample is a study of blood T cell repertoires in COVID-19. The data were produced by immunoSEQ multiplex PCR, yet TCRdb's version contains in-frame clones alone and is incomplete. The table lists tens of thousands of clones, over 80% of them singletons. Germline CDR1 is SNHLY and CDR2 is FYNNEI. V was pared by 6 bases and J by 0 bases, with 2 bases of the junction left unmatched. The CDR3 totals 15 residues. Sequencing input: peripheral blood. The J gene is TRBJ1-4, the V gene TRBV2; TRBD1 matches 9 bases. This TCR was recovered from a human donor in a cohort sampled during active COVID-19. CDR3 sequence reads: CASRGQGATNEKLFF. The CDR3 DNA follows: TGTGCCAGCAGGGGACAGGGAGCAACTAATGAAAAACTGTTTTTT.